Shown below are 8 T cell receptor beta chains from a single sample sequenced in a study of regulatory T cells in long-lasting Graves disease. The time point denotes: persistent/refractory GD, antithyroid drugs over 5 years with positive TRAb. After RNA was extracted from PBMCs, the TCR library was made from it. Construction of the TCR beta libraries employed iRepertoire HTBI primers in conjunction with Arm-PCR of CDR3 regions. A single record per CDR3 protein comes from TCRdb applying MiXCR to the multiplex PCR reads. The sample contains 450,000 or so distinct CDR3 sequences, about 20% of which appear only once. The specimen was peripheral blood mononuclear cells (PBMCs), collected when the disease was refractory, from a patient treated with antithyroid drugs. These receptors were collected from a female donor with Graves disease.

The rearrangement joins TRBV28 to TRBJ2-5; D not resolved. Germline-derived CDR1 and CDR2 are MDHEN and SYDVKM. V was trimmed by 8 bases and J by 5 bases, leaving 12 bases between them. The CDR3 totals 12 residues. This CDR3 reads CASQPGLETQYF. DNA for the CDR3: TGTGCCAGCCAGCCAGGATTGGAGACCCAGTACTTC. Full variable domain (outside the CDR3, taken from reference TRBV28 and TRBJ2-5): DVKVTQSSRYLVKRTGEKVFLECVQDMDHENMFWYRQDPGLGLRLIYFSYDVKMKEKGDIPEGYSVSREKKERFSLILESASTNQTSMYLCASQPGLETQYFGPGTRLLVL.

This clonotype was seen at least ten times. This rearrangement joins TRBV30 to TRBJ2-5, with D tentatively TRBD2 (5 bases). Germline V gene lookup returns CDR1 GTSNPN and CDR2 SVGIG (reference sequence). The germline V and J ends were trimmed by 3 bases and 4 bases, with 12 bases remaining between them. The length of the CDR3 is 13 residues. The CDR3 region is CAWSVAFGETQYF. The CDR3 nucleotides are TGTGCCTGGAGCGTAGCGTTTGGAGAGACCCAGTACTTC.

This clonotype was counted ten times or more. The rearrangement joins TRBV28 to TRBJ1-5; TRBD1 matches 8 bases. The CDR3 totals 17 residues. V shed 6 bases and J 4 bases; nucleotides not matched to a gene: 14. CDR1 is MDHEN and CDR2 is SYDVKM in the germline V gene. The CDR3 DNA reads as TGTGCCAGCAGCTTTCCGACAGGGGCCCAAGGAAATCAGCCCCAGCATTTT. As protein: CASSFPTGAQGNQPQHF.

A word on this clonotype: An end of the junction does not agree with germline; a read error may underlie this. CDR3 DNA: TGTGCCAGCAGCTTGGGTATGGACAGGGCGGAGACCCAGTACTTC. Translated: CASSLGMDRAETQYF. The J gene is TRBJ2-5, the V gene TRBV5-1, with TRBD1 matching 8 bases. The CDR3 consists of 15 residues. The germline V gene encodes CDR1 SGHRS and CDR2 YFSETQ.

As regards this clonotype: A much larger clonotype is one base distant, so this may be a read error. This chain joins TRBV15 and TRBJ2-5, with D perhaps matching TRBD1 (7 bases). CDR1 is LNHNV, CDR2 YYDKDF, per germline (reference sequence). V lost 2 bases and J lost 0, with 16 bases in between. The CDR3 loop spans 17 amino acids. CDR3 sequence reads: CATSRTPGGGDQETQYF. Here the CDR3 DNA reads TGTGCCACCAGCAGAACACCAGGGGGAGGTGACCAAGAGACCCAGTACTTC.

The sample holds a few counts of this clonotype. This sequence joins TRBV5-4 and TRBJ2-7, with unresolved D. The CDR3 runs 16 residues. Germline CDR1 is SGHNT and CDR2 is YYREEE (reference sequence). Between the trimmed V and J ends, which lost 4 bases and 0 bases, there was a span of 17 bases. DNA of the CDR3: TGTGCCAGCAGCCGGACGCCCCAAGGGTACTCCTACGAGCAGTACTTC. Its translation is CASSRTPQGYSYEQYF.

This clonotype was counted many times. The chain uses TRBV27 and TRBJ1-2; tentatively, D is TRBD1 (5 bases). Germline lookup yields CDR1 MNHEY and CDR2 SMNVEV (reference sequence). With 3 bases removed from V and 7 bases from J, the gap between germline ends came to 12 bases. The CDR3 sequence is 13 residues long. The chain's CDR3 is CASSFQVGGGYTF. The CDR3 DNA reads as TGTGCCAGCAGTTTTCAGGTCGGGGGTGGCTACACCTTC.

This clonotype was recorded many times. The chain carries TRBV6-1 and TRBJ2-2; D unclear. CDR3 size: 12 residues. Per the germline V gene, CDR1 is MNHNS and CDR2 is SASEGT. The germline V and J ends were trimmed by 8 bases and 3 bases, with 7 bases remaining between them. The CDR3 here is CASVPYTGELFF. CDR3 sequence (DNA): TGTGCCAGCGTGCCTTACACCGGGGAGCTGTTTTTT.